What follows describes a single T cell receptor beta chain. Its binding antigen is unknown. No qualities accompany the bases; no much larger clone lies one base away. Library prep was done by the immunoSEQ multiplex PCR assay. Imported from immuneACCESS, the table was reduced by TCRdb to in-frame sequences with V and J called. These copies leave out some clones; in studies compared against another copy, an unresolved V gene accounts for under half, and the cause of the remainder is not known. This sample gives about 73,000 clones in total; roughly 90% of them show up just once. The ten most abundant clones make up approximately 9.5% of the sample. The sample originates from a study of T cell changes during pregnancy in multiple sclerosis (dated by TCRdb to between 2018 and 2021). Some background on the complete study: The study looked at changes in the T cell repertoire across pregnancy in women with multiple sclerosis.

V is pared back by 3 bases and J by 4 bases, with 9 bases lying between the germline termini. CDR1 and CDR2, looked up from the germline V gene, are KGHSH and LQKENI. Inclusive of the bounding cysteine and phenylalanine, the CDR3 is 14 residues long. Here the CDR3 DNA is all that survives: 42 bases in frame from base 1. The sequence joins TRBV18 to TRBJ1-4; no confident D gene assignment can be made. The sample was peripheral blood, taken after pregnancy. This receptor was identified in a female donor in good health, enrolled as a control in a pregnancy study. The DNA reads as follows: TGTGCCAGCTCACCGGGTGGCGGTAATGAAAAACTGTTTTTT. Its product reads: CASSPGGGNEKLFF.